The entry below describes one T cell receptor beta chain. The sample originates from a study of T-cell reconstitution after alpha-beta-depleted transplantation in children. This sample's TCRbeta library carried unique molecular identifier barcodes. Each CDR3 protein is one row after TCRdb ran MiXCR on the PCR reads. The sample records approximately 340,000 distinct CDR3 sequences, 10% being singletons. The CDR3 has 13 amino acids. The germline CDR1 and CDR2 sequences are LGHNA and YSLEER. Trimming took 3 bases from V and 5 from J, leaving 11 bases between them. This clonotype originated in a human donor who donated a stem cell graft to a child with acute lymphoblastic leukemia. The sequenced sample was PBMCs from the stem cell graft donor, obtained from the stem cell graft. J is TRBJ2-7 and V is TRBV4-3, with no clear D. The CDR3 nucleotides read TGCGCCAGCAGCCAGGGCCAGTTGGACGAGCAGTACTTC. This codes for CASSQGQLDEQYF.